This TCR beta chain was recorded in a study of OX40 agonist ivuxolimab in advanced cancers. Overall study context: A male proportion of about 84% was recorded, with mean age around 55 years and range about 23 to 80.

CDR1 is SGHRS, CDR2 YFSETQ, per germline. The CDR3 is made up of 20 amino acids. V shed 5 bases and J 1 base; nucleotides not matched to a gene: 23. Repertoires were generated with immunoSEQ multiplex PCR, while TCRdb's copy carries only in-frame clones and drops some. Seen here are tens of thousands of clones, less than 85% observed once, and the top ten hold 0.8% to 1%. This TCR was recovered from an adult with an advanced solid tumor such as melanoma, head and neck, liver or kidney cancer. The rearrangement links TRBV5-1 to TRBJ2-7; 8 bases line up with TRBD1. Here the sequenced sample was CD4+ or CD8+ T cells sorted from blood, taken in a trial of the OX40 agonist ivuxolimab. CDR3 amino acids: CASSPPYPGQGGRVSYEQYF. CDR3 DNA: TGCGCCAGCAGTCCGCCATACCCAGGACAGGGTGGTCGGGTGTCCTACGAGCAGTACTTC.